This is a list of T cell receptor beta chains from one sample in a study of CD8 T cells in acute hepatitis C reinfection. The repertoire was sequenced with immunoSEQ multiplex PCR; TCRdb's copy has only in-frame clones and lacks some. This table has about 38,000 clones, approximately 83% appearing once. The material sequenced was naive CD8+ T cells from PBMCs. The receptors were gathered from a woman aged 18 to 35 who spontaneously cleared hepatitis C infection. Both conserved end residues are part of each CDR3. Each record gives: D gene, J gene, clone size, V gene, CDR3 DNA, CDR3 protein. D genes are given only for firm matches. Rows may omit the clone size; those that give it use once, few, many or a size class.

TRBD1,TRBJ2-5,once,TRBV27,TGTGCCAGCAGTTTAGTCCGAGGGGGCGATGACCAGTACTTC,CASSLVRGGDDQYF
TRBD2,TRBJ2-3,once,TRBV7-3,TGTGCCAGCAGCTCAAGCGGGAGGGCAGATACGCAGTATTTT,CASSSSGRADTQYF
NA,TRBJ2-1,NA,TRBV10-1,TGCGCCAGCAGTGAAACGGGTAACAATGAGCAGTTCTTC,CASSETGNNEQFF
NA,TRBJ1-2,NA,TRBV6-5,TGTGCCAGCAGCCCCGGGGGGGTCACTGGCTATGGCTACACCTTC,CASSPGGVTGYGYTF
NA,TRBJ2-7,NA,TRBV5-1,TGCGCCAACCCTCCCGGGGCCTACGAGCAGTACTTC,CANPPGAYEQYF
NA,TRBJ1-1,NA,TRBV27,TGTGCCAGTCAGGGACCCGCTGAAGCTTTCTTT,CASQGPAEAFF
NA,TRBJ2-5,once,TRBV7-9,TGTGCCAGCAGCGGACCCACCCAGTACTTC,CASSGPTQYF
NA,TRBJ2-2,once,TRBV15,TGTGCCACCAGCGCCATGACAGAGAACACCGGGGAGCTGTTTTTT,CATSAMTENTGELFF
NA,TRBJ2-2,NA,TRBV27,TGTGCCAGCCAGGGGTATGCCACCGGGGAGCTGTTTTTT,CASQGYATGELFF
TRBD1,TRBJ2-7,NA,TRBV14,TGTGCCAGCAGCCCGGGACAGCCAAGCTACGAGCAGTACTTC,CASSPGQPSYEQYF
NA,TRBJ2-5,NA,TRBV9,TGTGCCAGCAGCGTATGGGGGACACAAGAGACCCAGTACTTC,CASSVWGTQETQYF
TRBD2,TRBJ2-1,NA,TRBV12-5,TGTGCTAGTGGTTTGGGGAGCGGGGCCGGGGTAAGTGAGCAGTTCTTC,CASGLGSGAGVSEQFF
NA,TRBJ1-5,NA,TRBV6-5,TGTGCCAGCAGCCCGAGGGGTCAGCCCCAGCATTTT,CASSPRGQPQHF
NA,TRBJ2-5,NA,TRBV6-5,TGTGCCAGCAGTCCCAACACGGACAGCCAAGAGACCCAGTACTTC,CASSPNTDSQETQYF
NA,TRBJ2-7,NA,TRBV21-1,TGTGCCAGCAGCCCCCGAGGGTACAGCCGCGAGCAGTACTTC,CASSPRGYSREQYF
TRBD1,TRBJ2-7,NA,TRBV5-8,TGTGCCAGCAGCCAACGGACAGGCAGACTTTCCTACGAGCAGTACTTC,CASSQRTGRLSYEQYF
TRBD2,TRBJ2-7,NA,TRBV6-1,TGTGCCAGCAGTGAGGCTAGCGGGGGCTTAACCTACGAGCAGTACTTC,CASSEASGGLTYEQYF
TRBD1,TRBJ1-1,NA,TRBV9,TGTGCCAGCAGCGGAGAGGGACAGCCAACTTATGAAGCTTTCTTT,CASSGEGQPTYEAFF
NA,TRBJ2-3,NA,TRBV6-1,TGTGCCACCGGGGGATCTGTGGCAGATACGCAGTATTTT,CATGGSVADTQYF
TRBD2,TRBJ2-2,NA,TRBV29-1,TGCAGCGCCGGACTAGCGGGAGGGCCGAGTTCGGCCGCCGGGGAGCTGTTTTTT,CSAGLAGGPSSAAGELFF
TRBD1,TRBJ2-7,NA,TRBV18,TGTGCCAGCGTTTCTACAGGGGGGTCTTACTACGAGCAGTACTTC,CASVSTGGSYYEQYF
NA,TRBJ1-2,NA,TRBV9,TGTGCCAGCAGCCCCCGTACAGGAGGCCATGGCTACACCTTC,CASSPRTGGHGYTF
NA,TRBJ2-7,NA,TRBV27,TGTGCCAGCAGTCCCCGGGGGCTCTCCTACGAGCAGTACTTC,CASSPRGLSYEQYF
TRBD2,TRBJ2-1,NA,TRBV27,TGTGCCAGCAGTTTTCGCGGGAGCTCCTACAATGAGCAGTTCTTC,CASSFRGSSYNEQFF
TRBD2,TRBJ2-2,NA,TRBV11-2,TGTGCCAGCAGCTTAGCGGGAGGCCTTCTCTTGAACACCGGGGAGCTGTTTTTT,CASSLAGGLLLNTGELFF
TRBD1,TRBJ2-7,NA,TRBV6-5,TGTGCCAGCAGCGACGAGACAGGGGCCTACGAGCAGTACTTC,CASSDETGAYEQYF
NA,TRBJ1-5,NA,TRBV12-5,TGTGCTAGTGGTTTGGTACCGGACAGCAATCAGCCCCAGCATTTT,CASGLVPDSNQPQHF
NA,TRBJ2-3,NA,TRBV18,TGTGCCAGCTCACCACCGGGGCGGAGTATAGAGGATACGCAGTATTTT,CASSPPGRSIEDTQYF
NA,TRBJ2-3,NA,TRBV7-7,TGTGCCAGCAGCTTAGGTCCCAGCACAGATACGCAGTATTTT,CASSLGPSTDTQYF
TRBD1,TRBJ1-4,NA,TRBV4-1,TGCGCCAGCAGCCAAGTCCCGGGACAGGGAAATGAAAAACTGTTTTTT,CASSQVPGQGNEKLFF
NA,TRBJ2-3,NA,TRBV7-3,TGTGCCAGCAGCTTAAAGAAAGGGTTAGGGCCAAACCTTCGACCGGATACGCAGTATTTT,CASSLKKGLGPNLRPDTQYF
NA,TRBJ1-1,NA,TRBV6-5,TGTGCCAGCAGAGAACCGGGACACGAGAACACTGAAGCTTTCTTT,CASREPGHENTEAFF
NA,TRBJ2-3,once,TRBV6-1,TGTGCCAGCGGAGTAAGCACAGATACGCAGTATTTT,CASGVSTDTQYF
NA,TRBJ2-7,NA,TRBV29-1,TGCAGCGTCACGGGGCGCAGCTACGAGCAGTACTTC,CSVTGRSYEQYF
TRBD1,TRBJ1-4,NA,TRBV29-1,TGCAGCGCCACCGGGACAGAAAATGAAAAACTGTTTTTT,CSATGTENEKLFF
NA,TRBJ2-6,once,TRBV6-5,TGTGCCAGCAGTTTGGACTCTGGGGCCAACGTCCTGACTTTC,CASSLDSGANVLTF